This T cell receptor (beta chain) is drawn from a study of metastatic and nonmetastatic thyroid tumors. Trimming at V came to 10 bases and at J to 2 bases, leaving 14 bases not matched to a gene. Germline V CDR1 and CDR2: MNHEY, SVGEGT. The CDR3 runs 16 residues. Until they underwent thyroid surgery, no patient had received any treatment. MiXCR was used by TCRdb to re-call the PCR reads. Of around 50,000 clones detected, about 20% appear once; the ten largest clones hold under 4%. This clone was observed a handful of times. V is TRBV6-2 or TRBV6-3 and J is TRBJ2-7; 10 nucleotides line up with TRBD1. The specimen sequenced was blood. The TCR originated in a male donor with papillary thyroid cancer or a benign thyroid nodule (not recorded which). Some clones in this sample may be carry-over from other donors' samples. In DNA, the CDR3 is TGTGCCACCCGGGACAGGGGCCCCCAGAGGCCCTACGAGCAGTACTTC. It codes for CATRDRGPQRPYEQYF.